The TCR beta chain under discussion was sequenced for a study of T cell repertoires in cytomegalovirus infection. TCRdb re-called the reads through MiXCR, storing one row per CDR3 protein. The data show 65,000 to 85,000 distinct CDR3 sequences, about 30% seen once. Points on this clonotype: Its target is unknown.

With 2 bases removed from V and 4 bases from J, the gap between germline ends came to 2 bases. Looked up from germline, CDR1 is SEHNR and CDR2 is FQNEAQ (reference sequence). This CDR3 has 12 amino acids. Material: CD8+ T cells from cultured PBMCs, obtained from culture after CMV antigen stimulation. This rearrangement joins TRBV7-9 to TRBJ2-2; D is ambiguous. The source of this sequence is a human donor in good health (CMV status not recorded). Some clones in this sample may be carry-over from other donors' samples. Written as DNA, the CDR3 is TGTGCCAGCAGCTTAACCACCGGGGAGCTGTTTTTT. Encoded protein: CASSLTTGELFF.